This TCR beta chain was identified during a study of T cell responses to AZD1222 COVID-19 vaccine. On the study more broadly: Doses given second, at about 4 or about 12 weeks, were pooled.

The study, taken as a whole, reports: None of the repertoires were sampled until the peak T cell response had passed. Among vaccine-associated CD4 TCRs, coverage spanned spike, with dominance at 160-218 and 743-854. Among those given AZD1222, only 6 or 7 were seropositive at baseline.

Details on this clone: Its target is not known.

Trimming left V 6 bases short and J 5 bases short, with 13 bases between. Germline assignment: CDR1 MDHEN and CDR2 SYDVKM. This CDR3 is built from 14 residues. Sequencing was performed with immunoSEQ multiplex PCR; in TCRdb, only in-frame clones are kept and a portion is missing. The sample shows about 150,000 clones, 90% of them seen only once. Source: peripheral blood, taken on day 0 of AZD1222 vaccination. The rearrangement uses TRBV28 and TRBJ1-4, with D maybe TRBD1 (6 bases). The sequence derives from an adult in good health. The DNA of the CDR3 is TGTGCCAGCAGCTTTACAGGGCCCAATGAAAAACTGTTTTTT. Translation gives CASSFTGPNEKLFF.